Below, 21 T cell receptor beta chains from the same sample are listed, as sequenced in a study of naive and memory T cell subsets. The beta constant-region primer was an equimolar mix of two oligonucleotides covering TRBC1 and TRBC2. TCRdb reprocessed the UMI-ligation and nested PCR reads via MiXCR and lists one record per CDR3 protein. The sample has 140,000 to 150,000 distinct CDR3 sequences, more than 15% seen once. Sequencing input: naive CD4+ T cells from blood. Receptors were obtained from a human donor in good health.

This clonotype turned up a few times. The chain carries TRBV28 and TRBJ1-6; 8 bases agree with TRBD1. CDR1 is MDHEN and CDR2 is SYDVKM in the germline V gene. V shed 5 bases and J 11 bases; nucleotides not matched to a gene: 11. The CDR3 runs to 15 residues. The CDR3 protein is CASSPPVTGVTPLHF. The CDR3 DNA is TGTGCCAGCAGTCCCCCTGTGACAGGGGTAACACCCCTCCACTTT.

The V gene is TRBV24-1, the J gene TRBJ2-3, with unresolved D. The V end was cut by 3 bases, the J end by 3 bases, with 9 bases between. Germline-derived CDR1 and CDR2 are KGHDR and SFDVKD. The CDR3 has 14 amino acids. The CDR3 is CATSDPLWTDTQYF. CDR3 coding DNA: TGTGCCACCAGTGATCCCCTCTGGACAGATACGCAGTATTTT.

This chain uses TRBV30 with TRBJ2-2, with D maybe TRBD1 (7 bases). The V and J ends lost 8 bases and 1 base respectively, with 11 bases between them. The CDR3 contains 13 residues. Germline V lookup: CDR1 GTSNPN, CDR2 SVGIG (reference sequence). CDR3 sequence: CAGGTENTGELFF. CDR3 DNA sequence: TGTGCCGGGGGGACAGAGAACACCGGGGAGCTGTTTTTT.

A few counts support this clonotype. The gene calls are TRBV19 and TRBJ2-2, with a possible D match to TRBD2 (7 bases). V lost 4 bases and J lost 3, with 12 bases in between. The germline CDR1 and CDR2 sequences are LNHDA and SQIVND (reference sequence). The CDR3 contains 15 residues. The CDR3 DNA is TGTGCCAGTAGTAGGGGGGGCCAGTACACCGGGGAGCTGTTTTTT. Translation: CASSRGGQYTGELFF.

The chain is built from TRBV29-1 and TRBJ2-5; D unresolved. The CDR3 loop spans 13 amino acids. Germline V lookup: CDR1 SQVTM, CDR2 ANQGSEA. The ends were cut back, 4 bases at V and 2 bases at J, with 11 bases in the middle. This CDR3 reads CSVGSAGQETQYF. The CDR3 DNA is TGCAGCGTTGGGTCAGCCGGGCAAGAGACCCAGTACTTC.

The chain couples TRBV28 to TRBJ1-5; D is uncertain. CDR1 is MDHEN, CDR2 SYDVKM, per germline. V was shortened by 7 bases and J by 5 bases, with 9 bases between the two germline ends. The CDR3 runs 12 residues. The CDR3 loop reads CASTVGYQPQHF. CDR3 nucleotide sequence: TGTGCCAGCACAGTGGGTTATCAGCCCCAGCATTTT. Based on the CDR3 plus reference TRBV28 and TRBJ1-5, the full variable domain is DVKVTQSSRYLVKRTGEKVFLECVQDMDHENMFWYRQDPGLGLRLIYFSYDVKMKEKGDIPEGYSVSREKKERFSLILESASTNQTSMYLCASTVGYQPQHFGDGTRLSIL.

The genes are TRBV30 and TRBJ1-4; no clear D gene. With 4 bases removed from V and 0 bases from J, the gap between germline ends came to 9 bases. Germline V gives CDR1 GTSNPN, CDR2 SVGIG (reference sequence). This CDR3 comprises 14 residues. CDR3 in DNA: TGTGCCTGGACCGCCGGCGCAACTAATGAAAAACTGTTTTTT. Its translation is CAWTAGATNEKLFF.

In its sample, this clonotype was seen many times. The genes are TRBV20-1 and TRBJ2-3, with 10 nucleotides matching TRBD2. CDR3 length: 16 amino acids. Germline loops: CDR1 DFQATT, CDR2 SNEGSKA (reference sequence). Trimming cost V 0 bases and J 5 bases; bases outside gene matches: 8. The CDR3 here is CSARDPTSGGGDTQYF. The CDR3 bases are TGCAGTGCTAGAGATCCGACGAGCGGGGGGGGAGATACGCAGTATTTT.

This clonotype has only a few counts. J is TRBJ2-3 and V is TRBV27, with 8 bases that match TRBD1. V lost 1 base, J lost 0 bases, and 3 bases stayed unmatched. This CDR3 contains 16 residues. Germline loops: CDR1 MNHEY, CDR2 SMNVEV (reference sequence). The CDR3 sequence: CASSLWGQASTDTQYF. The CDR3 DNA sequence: TGTGCCAGCAGTTTATGGGGACAGGCTAGCACAGATACGCAGTATTTT.

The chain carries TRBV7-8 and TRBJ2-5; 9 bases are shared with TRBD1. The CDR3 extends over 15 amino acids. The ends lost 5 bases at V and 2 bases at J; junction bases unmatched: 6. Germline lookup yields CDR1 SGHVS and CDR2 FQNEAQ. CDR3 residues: CASSIRDRDQETQYF. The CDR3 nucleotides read TGTGCCAGCAGCATCCGGGACAGGGATCAAGAGACCCAGTACTTC.

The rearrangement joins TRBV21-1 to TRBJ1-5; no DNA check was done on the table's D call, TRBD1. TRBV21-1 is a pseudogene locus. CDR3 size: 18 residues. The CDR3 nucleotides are TGTGCCAGCAGTAGACAGGGAACGAGTATCATTAGCAATCAGCCCCAGCATTTT. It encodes CASSRQGTSIISNQPQHF.

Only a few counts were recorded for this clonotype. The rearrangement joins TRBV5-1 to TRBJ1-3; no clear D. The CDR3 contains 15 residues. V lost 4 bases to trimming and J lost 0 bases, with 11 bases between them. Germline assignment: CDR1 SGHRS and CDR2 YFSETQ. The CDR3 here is CASSTTVDSGNTIYF. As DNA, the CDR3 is TGCGCCAGCAGCACGACTGTTGACTCTGGAAACACCATATATTTT.

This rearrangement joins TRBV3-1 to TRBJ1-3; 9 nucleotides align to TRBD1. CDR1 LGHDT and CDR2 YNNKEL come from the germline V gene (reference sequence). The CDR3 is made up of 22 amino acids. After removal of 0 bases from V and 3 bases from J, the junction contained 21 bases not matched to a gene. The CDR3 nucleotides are TGTGCCAGCAGCCAAGATGGTTGGGACAGGGTTCCTACCTCTGCAATTGGAAACACCATATATTTT. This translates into CASSQDGWDRVPTSAIGNTIYF.

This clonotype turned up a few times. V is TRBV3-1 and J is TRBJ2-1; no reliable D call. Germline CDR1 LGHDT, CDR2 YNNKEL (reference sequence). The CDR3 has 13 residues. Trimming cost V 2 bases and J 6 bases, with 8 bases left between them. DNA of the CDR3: TGTGCCAGCAGCCAATGGGAAAGCAATGAGCAGTTCTTC. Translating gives CASSQWESNEQFF.

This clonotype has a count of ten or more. The CDR3 DNA reads TGTGCCAGCAGTCCCTACAAGTATGGGGCCAACGTCCTGACTTTC. Its protein product is CASSPYKYGANVLTF. The chain combines TRBV28 with TRBJ2-6; D unclear. V was trimmed by 5 bases and J by 3 bases, leaving 11 bases between them. Germline V gives CDR1 MDHEN, CDR2 SYDVKM. The CDR3 runs to 15 residues. The full variable domain, rest sourced from reference TRBV28 and TRBJ2-6, is DVKVTQSSRYLVKRTGEKVFLECVQDMDHENMFWYRQDPGLGLRLIYFSYDVKMKEKGDIPEGYSVSREKKERFSLILESASTNQTSMYLCASSPYKYGANVLTFGAGSRLTVL.

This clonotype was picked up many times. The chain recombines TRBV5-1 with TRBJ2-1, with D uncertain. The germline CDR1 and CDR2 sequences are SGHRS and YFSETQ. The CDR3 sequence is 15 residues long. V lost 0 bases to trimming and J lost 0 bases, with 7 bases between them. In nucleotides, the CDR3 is TGCGCCAGCAGCTTGGGCCCGAGCTCCTACAATGAGCAGTTCTTC. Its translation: CASSLGPSSYNEQFF.

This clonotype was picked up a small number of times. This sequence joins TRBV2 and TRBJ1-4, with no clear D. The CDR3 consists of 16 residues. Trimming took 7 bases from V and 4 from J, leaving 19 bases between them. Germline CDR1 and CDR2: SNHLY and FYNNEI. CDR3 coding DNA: TGTGCCAGCACCCTCAATGTGCCCGCCCTTAATGAAAAACTGTTTTTT. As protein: CASTLNVPALNEKLFF.

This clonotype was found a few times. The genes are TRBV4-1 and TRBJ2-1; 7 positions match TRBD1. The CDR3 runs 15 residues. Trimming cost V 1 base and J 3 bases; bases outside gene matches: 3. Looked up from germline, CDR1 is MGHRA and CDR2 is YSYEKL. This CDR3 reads CASSQGGQSYNEQFF. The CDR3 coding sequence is TGCGCCAGCAGCCAAGGGGGACAGAGCTACAATGAGCAGTTCTTC.

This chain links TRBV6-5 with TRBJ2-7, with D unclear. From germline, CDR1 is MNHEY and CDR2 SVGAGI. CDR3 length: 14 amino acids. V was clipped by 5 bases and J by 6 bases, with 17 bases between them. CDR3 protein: CASSPARPIGEQYF. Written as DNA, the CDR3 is TGTGCCAGCAGTCCGGCGCGGCCCATCGGCGAGCAGTACTTC.

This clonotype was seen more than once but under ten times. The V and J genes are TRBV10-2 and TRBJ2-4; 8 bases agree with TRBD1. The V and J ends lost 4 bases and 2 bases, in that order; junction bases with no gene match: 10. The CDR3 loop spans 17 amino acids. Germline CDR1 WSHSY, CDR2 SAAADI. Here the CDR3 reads CASSANDRGPSKNIQYF. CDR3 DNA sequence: TGCGCCAGCAGTGCAAACGACAGGGGCCCGTCCAAAAACATTCAGTACTTC.

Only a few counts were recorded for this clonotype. CDR3 protein: CASTFGAANTEAFF. The CDR3 nucleotides are TGTGCCAGCACCTTCGGGGCGGCGAACACTGAAGCTTTCTTT. J is TRBJ1-1 and V is TRBV12-3 or TRBV12-4, with a weak D call TRBD1 (5 bases). This CDR3 comprises 14 residues. Trimming pared 7 bases from V and 1 base from J, leaving 13 bases between.